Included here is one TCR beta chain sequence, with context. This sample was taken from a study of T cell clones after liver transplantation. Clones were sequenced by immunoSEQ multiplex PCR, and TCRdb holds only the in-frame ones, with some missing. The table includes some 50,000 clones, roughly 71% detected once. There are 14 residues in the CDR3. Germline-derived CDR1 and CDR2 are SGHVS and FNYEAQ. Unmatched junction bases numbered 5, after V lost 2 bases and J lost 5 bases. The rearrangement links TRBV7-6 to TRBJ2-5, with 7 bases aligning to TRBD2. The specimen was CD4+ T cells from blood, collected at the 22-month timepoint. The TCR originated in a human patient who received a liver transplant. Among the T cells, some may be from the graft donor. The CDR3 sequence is CASSLPSGRETQYF. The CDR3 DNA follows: TGTGCCAGCAGCTTACCTAGCGGCCGGGAGACCCAGTACTTC.